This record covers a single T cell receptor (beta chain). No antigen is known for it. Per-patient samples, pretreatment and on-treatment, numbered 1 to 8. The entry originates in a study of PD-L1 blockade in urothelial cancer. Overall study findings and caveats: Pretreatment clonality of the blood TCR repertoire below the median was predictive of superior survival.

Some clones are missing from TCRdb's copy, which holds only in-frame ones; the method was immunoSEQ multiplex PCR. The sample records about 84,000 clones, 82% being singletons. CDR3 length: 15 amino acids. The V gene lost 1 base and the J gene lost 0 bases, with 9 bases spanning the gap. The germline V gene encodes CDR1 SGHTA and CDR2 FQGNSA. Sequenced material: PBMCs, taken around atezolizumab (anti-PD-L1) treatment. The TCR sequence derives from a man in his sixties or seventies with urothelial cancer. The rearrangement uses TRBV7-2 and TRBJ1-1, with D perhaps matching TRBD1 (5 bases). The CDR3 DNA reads TGTGCCAGCAGCTTAGTGGGACTCGTGAACACTGAAGCTTTCTTT. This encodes CASSLVGLVNTEAFF.